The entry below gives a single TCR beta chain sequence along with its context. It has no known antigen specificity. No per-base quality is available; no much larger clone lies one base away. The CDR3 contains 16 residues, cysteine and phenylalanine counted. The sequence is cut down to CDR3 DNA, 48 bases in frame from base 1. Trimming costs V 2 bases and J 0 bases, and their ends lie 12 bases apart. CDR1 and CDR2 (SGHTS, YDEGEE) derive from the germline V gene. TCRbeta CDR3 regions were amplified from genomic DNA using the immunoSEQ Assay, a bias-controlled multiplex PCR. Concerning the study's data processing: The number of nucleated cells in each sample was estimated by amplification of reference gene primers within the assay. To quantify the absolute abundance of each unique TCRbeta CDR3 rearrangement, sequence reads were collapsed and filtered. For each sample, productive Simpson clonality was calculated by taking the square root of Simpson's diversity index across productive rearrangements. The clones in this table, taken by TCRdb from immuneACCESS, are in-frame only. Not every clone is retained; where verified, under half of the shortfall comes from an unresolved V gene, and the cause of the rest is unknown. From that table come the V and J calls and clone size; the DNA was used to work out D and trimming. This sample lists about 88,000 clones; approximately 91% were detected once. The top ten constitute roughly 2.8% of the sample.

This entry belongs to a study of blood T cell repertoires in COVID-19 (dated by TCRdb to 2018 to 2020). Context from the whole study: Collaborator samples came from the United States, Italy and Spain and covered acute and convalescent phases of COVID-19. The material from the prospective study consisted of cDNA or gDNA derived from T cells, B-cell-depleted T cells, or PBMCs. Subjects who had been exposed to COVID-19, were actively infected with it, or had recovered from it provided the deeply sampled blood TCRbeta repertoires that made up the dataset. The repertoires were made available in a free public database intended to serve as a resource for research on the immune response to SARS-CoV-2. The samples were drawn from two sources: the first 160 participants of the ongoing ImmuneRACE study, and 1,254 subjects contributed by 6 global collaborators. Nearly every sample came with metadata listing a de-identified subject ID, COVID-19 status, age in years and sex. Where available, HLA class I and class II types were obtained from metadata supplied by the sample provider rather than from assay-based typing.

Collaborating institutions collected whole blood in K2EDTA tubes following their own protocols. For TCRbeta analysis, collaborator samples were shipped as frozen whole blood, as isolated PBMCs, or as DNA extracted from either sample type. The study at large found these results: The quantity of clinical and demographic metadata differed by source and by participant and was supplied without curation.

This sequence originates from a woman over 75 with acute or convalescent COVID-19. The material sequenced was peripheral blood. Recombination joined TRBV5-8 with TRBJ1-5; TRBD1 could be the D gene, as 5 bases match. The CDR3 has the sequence CASSFGRDPSNQPQHF. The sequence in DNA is TGTGCCAGCAGCTTCGGGAGGGACCCTAGCAATCAGCCCCAGCATTTT.